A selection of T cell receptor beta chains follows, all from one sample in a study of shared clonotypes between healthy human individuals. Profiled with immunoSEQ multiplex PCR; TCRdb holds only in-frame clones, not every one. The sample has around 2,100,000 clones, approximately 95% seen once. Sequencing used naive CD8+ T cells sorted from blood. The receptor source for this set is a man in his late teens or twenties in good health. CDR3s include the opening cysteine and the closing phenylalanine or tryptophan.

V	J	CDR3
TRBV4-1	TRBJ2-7	CASSQDQTGEGLSYEQYF
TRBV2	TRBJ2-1	CASQGPNNEQFF
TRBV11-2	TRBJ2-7	CASSLEGYEQYF
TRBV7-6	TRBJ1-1	CASSLERASEAFF
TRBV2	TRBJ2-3	CASSEGFSGTDTQYF
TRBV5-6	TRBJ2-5	CASSAGTSEETQYF
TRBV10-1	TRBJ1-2	CASSFRPVPGRVYGYTF
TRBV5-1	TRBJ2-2	CASSLLIPAGTGELFF
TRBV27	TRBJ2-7	CASSSGYAHYEQYF
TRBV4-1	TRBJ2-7	CASSRTSGGYEQYF
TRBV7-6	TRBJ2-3	CASSLRKAADTQYF
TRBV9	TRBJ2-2	CASSIPGSNTGELFF
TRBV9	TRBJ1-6	CASSVGDVSSYNSPLHF
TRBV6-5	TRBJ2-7	CASRQGARYEQYF
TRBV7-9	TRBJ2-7	CASSLGWGQSYEQYF
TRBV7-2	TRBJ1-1	CASSFPLPEAFF